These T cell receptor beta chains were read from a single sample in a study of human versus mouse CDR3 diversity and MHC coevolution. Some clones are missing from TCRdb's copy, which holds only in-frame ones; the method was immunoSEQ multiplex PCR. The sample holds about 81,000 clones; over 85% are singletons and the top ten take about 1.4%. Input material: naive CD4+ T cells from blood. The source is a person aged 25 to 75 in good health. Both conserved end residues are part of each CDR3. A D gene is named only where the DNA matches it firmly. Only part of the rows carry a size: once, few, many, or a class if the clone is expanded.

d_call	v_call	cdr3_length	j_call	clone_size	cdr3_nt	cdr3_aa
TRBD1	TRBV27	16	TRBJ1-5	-	TGTGCCAGCAGTTTGCAGGGGGCCTGGGGCAATCAGCCCCAGCATTTT	CASSLQGAWGNQPQHF
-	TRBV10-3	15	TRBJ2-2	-	TGTGCCATCAGTTTCCTGTCAGGGGCCACCGGGGAGCTGTTTTTT	CAISFLSGATGELFF
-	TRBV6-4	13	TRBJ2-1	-	TGTGCCAGCAGTGGCCCGGGGATGAATGAGCAGTTCTTC	CASSGPGMNEQFF
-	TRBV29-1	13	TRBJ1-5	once	TGCAGCGTTGCACGGGGAGAGGCCCAGCCCCAGCATTTT	CSVARGEAQPQHF
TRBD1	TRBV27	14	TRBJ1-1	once	TGTGCCAGCACCAGTCGGACAGGGCGCACTGAAGCTTTCTTT	CASTSRTGRTEAFF
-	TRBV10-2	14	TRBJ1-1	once	TGCGCCAGCACCGAGCCAGGGTTGAACACTGAAGCTTTCTTT	CASTEPGLNTEAFF
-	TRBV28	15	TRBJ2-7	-	TGTGCCAGCAGTTTAAAGACAGATCGGCCCTACGAGCAGTACTTC	CASSLKTDRPYEQYF
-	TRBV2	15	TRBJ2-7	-	TGTGCCAGCACTCGTCAGGGGCGGAGCTCCTACGAGCAGTACTTC	CASTRQGRSSYEQYF
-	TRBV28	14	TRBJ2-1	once	TGTGCCAGCATCCGAAGTGGGGGGTACAATGAGCAGTTCTTC	CASIRSGGYNEQFF
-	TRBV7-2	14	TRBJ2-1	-	TGTGCCAGCAGCGTTAGCGGCCACTACAATGAGCAGTTCTTC	CASSVSGHYNEQFF
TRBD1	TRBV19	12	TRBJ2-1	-	TGTGCCAGTAGTGTACAGGGGTATGAGCAGTTCTTC	CASSVQGYEQFF
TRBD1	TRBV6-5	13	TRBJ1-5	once	TGTGCCAGCAGCCTACAGGGGGGTCAGCCCCAGCATTTT	CASSLQGGQPQHF
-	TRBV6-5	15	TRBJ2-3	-	TGTGCCAGCAGGGTCTCAGGAGGGTTCACAGATACGCAGTATTTT	CASRVSGGFTDTQYF
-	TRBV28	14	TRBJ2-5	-	TGTGCCAGCAGCCCCCCTAACTTCCAAGAGACCCAGTACTTC	CASSPPNFQETQYF
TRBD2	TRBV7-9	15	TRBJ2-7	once	TGTGCCAGCAGCTTAACACTAGCGGGCCTATACGAGCAGTACTTC	CASSLTLAGLYEQYF
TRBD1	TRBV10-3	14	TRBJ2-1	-	TGTGCCATCAGTGAGCGGCAGGGGGTCGACGAGCAGTTCTTC	CAISERQGVDEQFF
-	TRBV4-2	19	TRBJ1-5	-	TGTGCCAGCAGCCAAGATCGGGCAGGGAATATTGGGAGCAATCAGCCCCAGCATTTT	CASSQDRAGNIGSNQPQHF
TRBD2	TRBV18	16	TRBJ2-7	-	TGTGCCAGCTCACTAAGCGGGACTAGCGGCTCCTACGAGCAGTACTTC	CASSLSGTSGSYEQYF
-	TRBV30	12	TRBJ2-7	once	TGTGCCTGGAGCCCTGGGGCCGCCGAGCAGTACTTC	CAWSPGAAEQYF
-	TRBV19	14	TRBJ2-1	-	TGTGCCAGTAAAGGACAAATGGGATACAATGAGCAGTTCTTC	CASKGQMGYNEQFF
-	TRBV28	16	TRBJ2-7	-	TGTGCCAGCAGTTTAGGAGGGGGACAGCACATCTACGAGCAGTACTTC	CASSLGGGQHIYEQYF
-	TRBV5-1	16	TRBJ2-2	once	TGCGCCAGCAGCCCCCACGGGGGATCGAACACCGGGGAGCTGTTTTTT	CASSPHGGSNTGELFF
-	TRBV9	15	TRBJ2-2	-	TGTGCCAGCACCCTCTCCTCTGCAGGGTTCGGGGAGCTGTTTTTT	CASTLSSAGFGELFF
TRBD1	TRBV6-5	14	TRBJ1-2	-	TGTGCCAGCAGTCTGACAGGGGAATCGAGGGGCTACACCTTC	CASSLTGESRGYTF
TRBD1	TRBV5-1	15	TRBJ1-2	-	TGCGCCAGCAGCTTACAGGAGGGGGCCAACTATGGCTACACCTTC	CASSLQEGANYGYTF
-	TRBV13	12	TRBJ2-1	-	TGTGCCAGCCGGAGCGGCCTTGGGGAGCAGTTCTTC	CASRSGLGEQFF
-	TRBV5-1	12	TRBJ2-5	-	TGCGCCAGCAGCTTCGGCCAAGAGACCCAGTACTTC	CASSFGQETQYF
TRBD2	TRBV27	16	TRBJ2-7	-	TGTGCCAGCAGTTTAAGGACTAGCGGGAGATTAAACGAGCAGTACTTC	CASSLRTSGRLNEQYF
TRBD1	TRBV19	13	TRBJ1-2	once	TGTGCCAGTAGTATTCAGGGGGCGCCGGGCTACACCTTC	CASSIQGAPGYTF
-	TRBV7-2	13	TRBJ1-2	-	TGTGCCAGCAGCACAGGCTTCGGCTATGGCTACACCTTC	CASSTGFGYGYTF
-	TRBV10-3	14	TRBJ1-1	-	TGTGCCATCAGTGAGGGGAGGGCGAACACTGAAGCTTTCTTT	CAISEGRANTEAFF
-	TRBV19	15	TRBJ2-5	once	TGTGCCAGTAGTATAGATGGGGGGGCCTGGGAGACCCAGTACTTC	CASSIDGGAWETQYF
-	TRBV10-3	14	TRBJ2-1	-	TGTGCCACGGCCCCCTCGGGGAGAGACAATGAGCAGTTCTTC	CATAPSGRDNEQFF